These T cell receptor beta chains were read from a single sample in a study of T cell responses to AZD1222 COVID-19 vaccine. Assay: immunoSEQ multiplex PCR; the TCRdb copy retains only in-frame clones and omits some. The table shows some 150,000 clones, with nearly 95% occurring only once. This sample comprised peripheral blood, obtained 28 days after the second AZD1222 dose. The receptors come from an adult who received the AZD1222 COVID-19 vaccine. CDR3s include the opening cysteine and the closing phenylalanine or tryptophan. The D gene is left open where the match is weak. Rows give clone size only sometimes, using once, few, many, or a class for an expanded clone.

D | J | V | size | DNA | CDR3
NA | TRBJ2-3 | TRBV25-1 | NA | TGTGCCAGCAGTGAAGCCCGACTAGGGGATACGCAGTATTTT | CASSEARLGDTQYF
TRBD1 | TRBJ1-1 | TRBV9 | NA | TGTGCCAGCAGCGCACAGGGGGTTAGTGAAGCTTTCTTT | CASSAQGVSEAFF
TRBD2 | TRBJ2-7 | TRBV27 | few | TGTGCCAGCAGCACCACTAGCGCCAACTCCTACGAGCAGTACTTC | CASSTTSANSYEQYF
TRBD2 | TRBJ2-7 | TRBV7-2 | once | TGTGCCAGCAGCTTAAATGGTCGAGCGGGGGATTTCTACGAGCAGTACTTC | CASSLNGRAGDFYEQYF
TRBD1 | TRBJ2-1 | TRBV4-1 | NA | TGCGCCAGCCGGGCGAATGACAGGGCTCGGGATGAGCAGTTCTTC | CASRANDRARDEQFF
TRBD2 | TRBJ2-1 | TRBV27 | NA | TGTGCCAGCAGTTTCTCCCATAGCGGGAGTGGAAATGAGCAGTTCTTC | CASSFSHSGSGNEQFF
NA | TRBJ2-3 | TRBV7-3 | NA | TGTGCCAGCGCCATTCGCCAGGCTAGCACAGATACGCAGTATTTT | CASAIRQASTDTQYF
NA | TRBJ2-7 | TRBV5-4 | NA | TGTGCCAGCAGCCGCACAGGGACCGAGCAGTACTTC | CASSRTGTEQYF
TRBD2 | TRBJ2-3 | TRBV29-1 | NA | TGCAGCTCCTTCGGGACTAGCGACACAGATACGCAGTATTTT | CSSFGTSDTDTQYF
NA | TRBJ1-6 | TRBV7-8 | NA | TGTGCCAGCAGCTTAGCGGCTGGGGAAGGTTCACCCCTCCACTTT | CASSLAAGEGSPLHF
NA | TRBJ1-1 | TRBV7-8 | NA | TGTGCCAGCAGCCGCGGAGTGAACACTGAAGCTTTCTTT | CASSRGVNTEAFF
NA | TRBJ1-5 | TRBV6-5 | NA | TGTGCCAGCAGGGAGACAGGATTGAGCAATCAGCCCCAGCATTTT | CASRETGLSNQPQHF
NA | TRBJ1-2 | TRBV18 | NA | TGTGCCAGCTCACCACGTTCTACAGGGACGGAGATCTATGGCTACACCTTC | CASSPRSTGTEIYGYTF
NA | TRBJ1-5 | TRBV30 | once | TGTGCCTGGAGTGTACGAGGGAATCAGCCCCAGCATTTT | CAWSVRGNQPQHF
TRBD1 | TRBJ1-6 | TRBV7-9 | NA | TGTGCCAGCAGCCCTTGGACAGGGGCCGATTCACCCCTCCACTTT | CASSPWTGADSPLHF
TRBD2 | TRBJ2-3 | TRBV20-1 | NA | TGCAGTGCTAGTGTAAGCGGGAGTTCAGATACGCAGTATTTT | CSASVSGSSDTQYF
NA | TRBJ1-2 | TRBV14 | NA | TGTGCCAGCAGCCCTCAGAATCTTAGGTCTGGCTACACCTTC | CASSPQNLRSGYTF
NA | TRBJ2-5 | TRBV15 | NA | TGTGCCACCAGCAGAGGCACCCGGAGTGGCAGAGAGACCCAGTACTTC | CATSRGTRSGRETQYF
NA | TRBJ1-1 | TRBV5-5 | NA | TGTGCCAGCAGCTTGACAGAGAACACTGAAGCTTTCTTT | CASSLTENTEAFF
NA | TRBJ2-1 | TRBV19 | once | TGTGCCAGTAGTATAGACCATCCCAATGAGCAGTTCTTC | CASSIDHPNEQFF
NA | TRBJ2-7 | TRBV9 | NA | TGTGCCAGCAGCGTAGGGCCCCCTAGGGAGCACGAGCAGTACTTC | CASSVGPPREHEQYF
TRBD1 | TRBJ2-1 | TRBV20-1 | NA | TGCAGTGCTAGTGGACAGGGACGTTGGAATGAGCAGTTCTTC | CSASGQGRWNEQFF
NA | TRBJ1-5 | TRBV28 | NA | TGTGCCAGCAGTTTAGCCCTCGGCAATCAGCCCCAGCATTTT | CASSLALGNQPQHF
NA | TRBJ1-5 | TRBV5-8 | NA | TGTGCCAGCAGCTTGGGACAGCTCGTAAGCAATCAGCCCCAGCATTTT | CASSLGQLVSNQPQHF
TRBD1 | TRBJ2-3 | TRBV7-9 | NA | TGTGCCAGCAGCCAGCAGGGGGCTGGGACAGATACGCAGTATTTT | CASSQQGAGTDTQYF
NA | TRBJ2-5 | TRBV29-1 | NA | TGCAGCGTTGGGGTTTTTTCGGGGGAGACCCAGTACTTC | CSVGVFSGETQYF
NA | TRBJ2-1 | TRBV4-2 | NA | TGTGCCAGCAGCCCCTTCGGCAGCTCCTACAATGAGCAGTTCTTC | CASSPFGSSYNEQFF
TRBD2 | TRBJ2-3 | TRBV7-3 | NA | TGTGCCAGCAGCCCGCAACTAGCGGGAGCAGATACGCAGTATTTT | CASSPQLAGADTQYF